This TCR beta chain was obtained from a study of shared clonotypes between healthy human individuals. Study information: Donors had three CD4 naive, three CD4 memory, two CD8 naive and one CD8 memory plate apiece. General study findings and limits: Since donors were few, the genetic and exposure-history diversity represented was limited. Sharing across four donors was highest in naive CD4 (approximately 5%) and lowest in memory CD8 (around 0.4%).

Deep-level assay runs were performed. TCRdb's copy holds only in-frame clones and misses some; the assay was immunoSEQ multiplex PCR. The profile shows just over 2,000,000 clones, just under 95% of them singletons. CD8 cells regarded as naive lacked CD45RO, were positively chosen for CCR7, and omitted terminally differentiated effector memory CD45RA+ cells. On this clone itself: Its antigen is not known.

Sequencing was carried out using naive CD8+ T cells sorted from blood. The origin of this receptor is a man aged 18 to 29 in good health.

The CDR3 nucleotides are TGTGCCAGCAGGGGGACAGGCAATGAGCAGTTCTTC. Protein: CASRGTGNEQFF. V and J are TRBV2 and TRBJ2-1; 8 bases map to TRBD1. This CDR3 region has 12 residues. The V gene's germline CDR1 is SNHLY and CDR2 FYNNEI. V dropped 6 bases and J dropped 6; count of bases not matched to a gene: 1.